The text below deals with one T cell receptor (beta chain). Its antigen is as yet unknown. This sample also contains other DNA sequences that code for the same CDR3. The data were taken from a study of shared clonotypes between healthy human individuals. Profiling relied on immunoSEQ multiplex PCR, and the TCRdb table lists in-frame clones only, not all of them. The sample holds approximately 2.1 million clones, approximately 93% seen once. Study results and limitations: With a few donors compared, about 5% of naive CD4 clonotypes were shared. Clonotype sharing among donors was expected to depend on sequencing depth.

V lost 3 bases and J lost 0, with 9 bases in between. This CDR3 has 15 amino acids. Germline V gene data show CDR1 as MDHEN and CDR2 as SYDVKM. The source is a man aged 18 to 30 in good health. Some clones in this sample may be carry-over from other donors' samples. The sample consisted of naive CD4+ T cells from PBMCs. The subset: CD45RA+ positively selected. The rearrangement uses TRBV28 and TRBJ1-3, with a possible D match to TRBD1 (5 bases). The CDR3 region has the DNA TGTGCCAGCAGTTTGGGGGGGAGCTCTGGAAACACCATATATTTT. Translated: CASSLGGSSGNTIYF.